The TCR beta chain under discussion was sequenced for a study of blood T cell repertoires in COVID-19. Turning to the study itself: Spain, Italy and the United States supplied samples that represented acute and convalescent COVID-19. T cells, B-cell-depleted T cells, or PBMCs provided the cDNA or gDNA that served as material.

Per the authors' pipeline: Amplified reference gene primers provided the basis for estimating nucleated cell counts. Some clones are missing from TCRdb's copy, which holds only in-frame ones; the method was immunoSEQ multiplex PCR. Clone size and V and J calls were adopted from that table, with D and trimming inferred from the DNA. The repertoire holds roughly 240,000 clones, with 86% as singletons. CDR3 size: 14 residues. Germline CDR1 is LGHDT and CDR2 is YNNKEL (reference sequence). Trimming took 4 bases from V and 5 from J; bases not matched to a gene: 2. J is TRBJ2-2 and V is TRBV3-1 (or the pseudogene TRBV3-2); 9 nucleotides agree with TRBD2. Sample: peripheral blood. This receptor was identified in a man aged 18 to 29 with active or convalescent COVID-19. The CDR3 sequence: CASSLRGGTGELFF. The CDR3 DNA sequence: TGTGCCAGCAGCCTGCGGGGGGGGACCGGGGAGCTGTTTTTT.